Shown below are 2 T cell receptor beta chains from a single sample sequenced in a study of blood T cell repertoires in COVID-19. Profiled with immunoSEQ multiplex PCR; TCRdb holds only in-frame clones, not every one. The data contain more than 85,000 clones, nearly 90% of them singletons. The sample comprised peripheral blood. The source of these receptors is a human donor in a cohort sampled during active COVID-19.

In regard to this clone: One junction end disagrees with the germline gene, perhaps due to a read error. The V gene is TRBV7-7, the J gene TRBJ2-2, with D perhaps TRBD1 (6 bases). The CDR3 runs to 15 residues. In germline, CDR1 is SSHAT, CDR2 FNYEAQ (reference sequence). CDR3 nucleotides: TGTGCTAGCAGCTCCACGACAGGATTTACCGGGGAGCTGTTTTTT. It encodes CASSSTTGFTGELFF.

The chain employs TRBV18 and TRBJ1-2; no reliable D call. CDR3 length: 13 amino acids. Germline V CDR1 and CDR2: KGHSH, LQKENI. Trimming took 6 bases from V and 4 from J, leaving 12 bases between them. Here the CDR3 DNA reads TGTGCCAGCTCTGAGACGTCTAGCTATGGCTACACCTTC. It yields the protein CASSETSSYGYTF. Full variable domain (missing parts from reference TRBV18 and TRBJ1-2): NAGVMQNPRHLVRRRGQEARLRCSPMKGHSHVYWYRQLPEEGLKFMVYLQKENIIDESGMPKERFSAEFPKEGPSILRIQQVVRGDSAAYFCASSETSSYGYTFGSGTRLTVV.